A single sample gave rise to the 16 T cell receptor beta chains below, sequenced in a study of blood T cell repertoires in COVID-19 (dated by TCRdb to 2018 to 2021). The protocol used for the library was the immunoSEQ multiplex PCR assay. TCRdb retrieved this table from immuneACCESS and kept in-frame rearrangements only. Not all clones are present; in checked studies, unresolved V genes account for under half, and no reason is known for the remainder. The sample table contains about 94,000 clones; only one count was recorded for 80% of them. The ten top clones hold about 20% of the sample. Sequencing was carried out using peripheral blood. All receptors come from a human donor in a cohort sampled during active COVID-19.

This clone has only a few counts. The rearrangement links TRBV7-2 to TRBJ2-7; TRBD2 matches at 12 bases. V gave up 3 bases and J gave up 4 bases; unmatched junction bases: 4. This CDR3 region has 15 residues. Per germline, CDR1 SGHTA and CDR2 FQGNSA. The CDR3 DNA reads as TGTGCCAGCAGCTTCGGACTAGCGGGACCTTACGAGCAGTACTTC. It is translated as CASSFGLAGPYEQYF.

This chain uses TRBV28 with TRBJ2-1; D not resolved. Trimming removed 2 bases from V and 0 bases from J, with 14 bases in between. This CDR3 contains 17 residues. CDR1 is MDHEN, CDR2 SYDVKM, per germline. The chain's CDR3 is CASSLPPLWSSYNEQFF. The CDR3 DNA reads TGTGCCAGCAGTTTACCCCCACTATGGAGCTCCTACAATGAGCAGTTCTTC.

The gene calls are TRBV19 and TRBJ1-5; the match to TRBD1 covers 7 bases. The J segment lost 2 bases and the V segment lost 9 bases, leaving 13 bases of the junction unmatched. The CDR3 is 16 amino acids. Per germline, CDR1 LNHDA and CDR2 SQIVND (reference sequence). DNA for the CDR3: TGTGCCAGCTCGACAACAGGGGCCTCGGGCAATCAGCCCCAGCATTTT. This sequence encodes CASSTTGASGNQPQHF.

The chain joins TRBV5-1 to TRBJ1-6; possibly TRBD1 for D (5 bases). Germline V gene data show CDR1 as SGHRS and CDR2 as YFSETQ. The V end lost 4 bases, the J end lost 9 bases, and 20 bases lay between the germline ends. The CDR3 length is 16 residues. CDR3 in DNA: TGCGCCAGCAGCCCACTCCGGGACTCTTCAGGTTCACCCCTCCACTTT. It codes for CASSPLRDSSGSPLHF.

The genes are TRBV6-5 and TRBJ2-7; 10 nucleotides agree with TRBD2. Germline assignment: CDR1 MNHEY and CDR2 SVGAGI. CDR3 size: 16 residues. V gave up 0 bases and J gave up 4 bases; unmatched junction bases: 6. CDR3 in DNA: TGTGCCAGCAGTTACTCGGGGGCTAGCGGGAGTTACGAGCAGTACTTC. It specifies CASSYSGASGSYEQYF.

The V gene is TRBV2, the J gene TRBJ2-3; D may be TRBD1 (5 bases). Trimming removed 1 base from V and 2 bases from J, with 13 bases in between. Germline V CDR1 and CDR2: SNHLY, FYNNEI. The CDR3 runs 16 residues. The CDR3 spells CASSEGQHGFTDTQYF. The CDR3 region has the DNA TGTGCCAGCAGTGAAGGACAGCATGGATTCACAGATACGCAGTATTTT.

The V gene is TRBV11-2, the J gene TRBJ1-6; TRBD1 matches 7 bases. Germline CDR1 is SGHAT and CDR2 is FQNNGV. V dropped 5 bases and J dropped 7; count of bases not matched to a gene: 8. The CDR3 has 15 residues. This CDR3 is CASSSQTGTNSPLHF. CDR3 coding DNA: TGTGCCAGCAGCAGCCAGACAGGGACAAATTCACCCCTCCACTTT.

J is TRBJ1-5 and V is TRBV28, with TRBD1 identical over 7 bases. Trimming took 5 bases from V and 7 from J; bases not matched to a gene: 8. CDR1 and CDR2 (germline): MDHEN, SYDVKM. This CDR3 has 14 amino acids. The CDR3 loop reads CASSTRQGAQPQHF. CDR3 nucleotide sequence: TGTGCCAGCAGTACGAGACAGGGAGCACAGCCCCAGCATTTT.

The chain couples TRBV7-2 to TRBJ1-4; D is possibly TRBD1 (6 bases). This CDR3 spans 15 amino acids. Trimming cost V 2 bases and J 4 bases, with 11 bases left between them. Germline V gene sequence: CDR1 SGHTA, CDR2 FQGNSA. CDR3 loop: CASSLLGADNEKLFF. The DNA of the CDR3 is TGTGCCAGCAGCTTATTGGGGGCAGATAATGAAAAACTGTTTTTT.

The V gene is TRBV9, the J gene TRBJ2-7; perhaps TRBD1 as D (5 bases). The V and J ends lost 0 bases and 6 bases respectively, with 10 bases between them. In germline, CDR1 is SGDLS, CDR2 YYNGEE. This CDR3 has 13 residues. CDR3 DNA: TGTGCCAGCAGCGTAGCTACAGGTGGCGAGCAGTACTTC. As protein: CASSVATGGEQYF.

This chain joins TRBV18 and TRBJ1-4; 8 nucleotides align to TRBD1. Per germline, CDR1 KGHSH and CDR2 LQKENI. V lost 6 bases, J lost 7 bases, and 7 bases stayed unmatched. This CDR3 has 14 residues. The CDR3 DNA reads as TGTGCCAGCTCTCCGGACAGGGTTGGTGAAAAACTGTTTTTT. It encodes CASSPDRVGEKLFF.

The rearrangement joins TRBV18 to TRBJ2-7; possibly TRBD1 for D (6 bases). The V end lost 5 bases, the J end lost 3 bases, and 14 bases lay between the germline ends. Germline CDR1 KGHSH, CDR2 LQKENI. This CDR3 has 14 residues. For the CDR3, the DNA is TGTGCCAGCTCAAATCAGGGGCTATTCTACGAGCAGTACTTC. This encodes CASSNQGLFYEQYF. Full variable domain (missing parts from reference TRBV18 and TRBJ2-7): NAGVMQNPRHLVRRRGQEARLRCSPMKGHSHVYWYRQLPEEGLKFMVYLQKENIIDESGMPKERFSAEFPKEGPSILRIQQVVRGDSAAYFCASSNQGLFYEQYFGPGTRLTVT.

The rearrangement joins TRBV11-2 to TRBJ2-2; D is perhaps TRBD2 (5 bases). Germline V gene sequence: CDR1 SGHAT, CDR2 FQNNGV. This CDR3 contains 16 residues. The V end was cut by 2 bases, the J end by 5 bases, with 15 bases between. CDR3 sequence reads: CASSLQPATGTGELFF. The CDR3 DNA sequence: TGTGCCAGCAGCTTACAGCCGGCTACGGGGACCGGGGAGCTGTTTTTT.

This clone was seen a few times. The rearrangement joins TRBV15 to TRBJ1-1, with unresolved D. The CDR3 runs 14 residues. The V end was cut by 8 bases, the J end by 1 base, with 14 bases between. Per the germline V gene, CDR1 is LNHNV and CDR2 is YYDKDF (reference sequence). The CDR3 region is CATGRARANTEAFF. DNA of the CDR3: TGTGCCACCGGGCGGGCTAGGGCGAACACTGAAGCTTTCTTT.

This sequence joins TRBV28 and TRBJ1-5, with TRBD1 matching 8 bases. V lost 8 bases to trimming and J lost 4 bases; unmatched junction nucleotides: 4. CDR3 length: 13 residues. Germline lookup yields CDR1 MDHEN and CDR2 SYDVKM. This CDR3 is CASRDRKNQPQHF. The CDR3 coding sequence is TGTGCCAGCCGGGACAGGAAAAATCAGCCCCAGCATTTT.

CDR3 DNA sequence: TGTGCCAGTAGTACCGACAGACGGACAGATACGCAGTATTTT. Protein sequence: CASSTDRRTDTQYF. The chain has TRBV19 and TRBJ2-3; tentative D call: TRBD1 (5 bases). Trimming removed 4 bases from V and 3 bases from J, with 11 bases in between. Germline V gene data show CDR1 as LNHDA and CDR2 as SQIVND (reference sequence). The CDR3 runs 14 residues.